Listed below are T cell receptor beta chains from one sample, sequenced in a study of T-cell reconstitution after alpha-beta-depleted transplantation in children. TCRdb fed the PCR reads into MiXCR, producing one record per CDR3 protein. The sample includes 540,000 or so distinct CDR3 sequences, approximately 22% of them seen just once. The sequenced sample was PBMCs, mostly from graft donor cells, obtained 360 days after TCRalphabeta/CD19-depleted stem cell transplant. Every receptor here comes from a boy less than two years old who had a stem cell transplant for acute myeloid leukemia, so the T cells may come from the graft donor. CDR3s include the opening cysteine and the closing phenylalanine or tryptophan. D genes are given only for firm matches. Clone size is given for some rows only: seen once, a few or many times, or a class if the clone is expanded.

J	size	V	D	DNA	CDR3
TRBJ2-3	many	TRBV2	TRBD1	TGTGCGACCGGGACAGGGTGGACAGATACGCAGTATTTT	CATGTGWTDTQYF
TRBJ2-3	few	TRBV20-1	TRBD2	TGCAGTGCCCTAGACACGGGGGGGGTCACAGATACGCAGTATTTT	CSALDTGGVTDTQYF
TRBJ2-7	NA	TRBV7-2	NA	TGTGCCAGCAGCTCTATCCGATCGGGCTCAAGCTCCTACGAGCAGTACTTC	CASSSIRSGSSSYEQYF
TRBJ2-2	NA	TRBV4-1	TRBD1	TGCGCCAGCAGCCAAGCGGGACAGGGGGACGGGGAGCTGTTTTTT	CASSQAGQGDGELFF
TRBJ2-2	many	TRBV28	NA	TGTGCCAGCAGTTTTTTGGGGCTGGCGGTGTTTTTT	CASSFLGLAVFF
TRBJ2-3	NA	TRBV20-1	NA	TGCAGTGCTAGTTTTCTCGTAGGGGTAAGGGGCGCAGATACGCAGTATTTT	CSASFLVGVRGADTQYF
TRBJ2-3	NA	TRBV12-3/TRBV12-4	NA	TGTGCCAGCAGTGGGATGGGGGGGGCAACAGATACGCAGTATTTT	CASSGMGGATDTQYF
TRBJ2-1	many	TRBV5-5	TRBD1	TGTGCCAGCAGCCGGGACAGTCCGGCCAATGAGCAGTTCTTC	CASSRDSPANEQFF
TRBJ2-7	many	TRBV12-3/TRBV12-4	NA	TGTGCCAGCAGTTTTGGGTTACACTACGAGCAGTACTTC	CASSFGLHYEQYF
TRBJ2-1	NA	TRBV12-3/TRBV12-4	TRBD1	TGTGCCAGCAGTTTATACAGGGGCCGAACAAACTCCTACAATGAGCAGTTCTTC	CASSLYRGRTNSYNEQFF
TRBJ2-1	many	TRBV6-5	NA	TGTGCCAGCAGGAGGGGGGGGTCCTACAATGAGCAGTTCTTC	CASRRGGSYNEQFF
TRBJ2-1	few	TRBV24-1	TRBD2	TGTGCCACCAGTGATGGGACTAGCGGCTTGAATCGCTACAATGAGCAGTTCTTC	CATSDGTSGLNRYNEQFF
TRBJ2-1	NA	TRBV28	NA	TGTGCCAGCGACAGTTCCCCACACAATGAGCAGTTCTTC	CASDSSPHNEQFF
TRBJ2-5	NA	TRBV9	NA	TGTGCCAGCAGTTTAACAGGGAGGGCAGAGACCCAGTACTTC	CASSLTGRAETQYF
TRBJ2-3	NA	TRBV7-9	TRBD1	TGTGCCAGCAGCCCTCAACTGGGGACAGATTCCACAGATACGCAGTATTTT	CASSPQLGTDSTDTQYF
TRBJ2-2	NA	TRBV7-8	TRBD1	TGTGCCAGCAGCCCGCAGACAGGGGTCACCGGGGAGCTGTTTTTT	CASSPQTGVTGELFF
TRBJ2-1	many	TRBV7-2	NA	TGTGCCACCCGAGAGGGGTCCTACAATGAGCAGTTCTTC	CATREGSYNEQFF
TRBJ1-1	NA	TRBV7-3	NA	TGTGCCAGCAGCGGGATCGAACAAACGAGAAAGGGGCTCACTGAAGCTTTCTTT	CASSGIEQTRKGLTEAFF
TRBJ1-1	many	TRBV10-3	NA	TGTGCCATCAGTGAGTCGGTGAACACTGAAGCTTTCTTT	CAISESVNTEAFF
TRBJ1-1	few	TRBV6-1	NA	TGTGCCAGCAGTAGGGGTAGAGAGAACACTGAAGCTTTCTTT	CASSRGRENTEAFF
TRBJ2-1	few	TRBV20-1	NA	TGCAGTGCTAGAAAACGAGGGGGAGTTAGCTCCTACAATGAGCAGTTCTTC	CSARKRGGVSSYNEQFF
TRBJ2-7	few	TRBV4-3	TRBD2	TGCGCCAGCAGCCAAGACGGGACTAGCGGGGACGAGCAGTACTTC	CASSQDGTSGDEQYF
TRBJ1-6	NA	TRBV18	NA	TGTGCCAGCTCACCACGGGCAGCCCCCCTTAATTCACCCCTCCACTTT	CASSPRAAPLNSPLHF
TRBJ1-6	NA	TRBV6-2/TRBV6-3	NA	TGTGCCAGCATCGCTAGGGGGGATTCACCCCTCCACTTT	CASIARGDSPLHF
TRBJ1-5	many	TRBV20-1	NA	TGCAGTGCTAGAGCTTCGACAGTTAGCAATCAGCCCCAGCATTTT	CSARASTVSNQPQHF
TRBJ2-5	few	TRBV7-8	NA	TGTGCCAGCAGCTCACCTAGAGCCCAAGAGACCCAGTACTTC	CASSSPRAQETQYF
TRBJ2-1	NA	TRBV6-1	TRBD2	TGTGCCAGCAGCCTACCGGGACTAGAAGCCAATGAGCAGTTCTTC	CASSLPGLEANEQFF
TRBJ1-4	NA	TRBV10-3	NA	TGTGCCATCAGTCCGACAGGTCCTAATGAAAAACTGTTTTTT	CAISPTGPNEKLFF
TRBJ2-7	few	TRBV7-9	NA	TGTGCCAGCAGCTTAACAGCCAGCTCCTACGAGCAGTACTTC	CASSLTASSYEQYF
TRBJ2-1	NA	TRBV12-5	NA	TGTGCTAGTGGTTTGGGGGACAATGAGCAGTTCTTC	CASGLGDNEQFF
TRBJ1-2	NA	TRBV20-1	NA	TGCAGTGCTAGACCAGCTAACTATGGCTACACCTTC	CSARPANYGYTF
TRBJ2-3	many	TRBV12-5	TRBD2	TGTGCTAGTGGAGGATTAGCGGGGTCAGATACGCAGTATTTT	CASGGLAGSDTQYF
TRBJ2-1	NA	TRBV5-6	NA	TGTGCCAGCAGCTTTGAGGGGTATGAGCAGTTCTTC	CASSFEGYEQFF
TRBJ2-1	many	TRBV12-3/TRBV12-4	TRBD1	TGTGCCAGCAGCCGTGGTGGGACAGGAACCAATGAGCAGTTCTTC	CASSRGGTGTNEQFF
TRBJ2-5	NA	TRBV6-2/TRBV6-3	TRBD1	TGTGCCAGCAAACGGACAGGGGAAGAGACCCAGTACTTC	CASKRTGEETQYF
TRBJ2-1	NA	TRBV6-2/TRBV6-3	TRBD2	TGTGCCAGCAGTTTCGGGGGGACCCAGAACTCCTACAATGAGCAGTTCTTC	CASSFGGTQNSYNEQFF
TRBJ1-5	few	TRBV20-1	NA	TGCAGTGCTAGGACCGGACCGCAGCCCCAGCATTTT	CSARTGPQPQHF
TRBJ2-7	few	TRBV9	NA	TGTGCCAGCAGCGTAGCCCTAGGCTCCAACTACGAGCAGTACTTC	CASSVALGSNYEQYF
TRBJ2-1	NA	TRBV28	TRBD2	TGTGCCAGCACATTTATAGCGGGTCCGCACGAGCAGTTCTTC	CASTFIAGPHEQFF
TRBJ2-3	NA	TRBV10-3	TRBD2	TGTGCCATCAGTGAGTCTGCGGGGGGCGGAGATACGCAGTATTTT	CAISESAGGGDTQYF
TRBJ1-1	NA	TRBV20-1	TRBD1	TGCAGTGTCACCGGGACAGGGGACACTGAAGCTTTCTTT	CSVTGTGDTEAFF
TRBJ2-7	few	TRBV21-1	NA	TGTGCCAGCAGCAAAGTGGAGCCTAGCGGGGGCGCTAGGGCCTACGAGCAGTACTTC	CASSKVEPSGGARAYEQYF
TRBJ1-6	few	TRBV20-1	NA	TGCAGTGCTAGAGATAGCAGGCATTCACCCCTCCACTTT	CSARDSRHSPLHF
TRBJ2-1	NA	TRBV5-1	NA	TGCGCCAGCAGCTTGGTTCTCAAGAAGTATGAGCAGTTCTTC	CASSLVLKKYEQFF
TRBJ1-5	NA	TRBV15	TRBD1	TGTGCCACCAGCCCTGACAGGGGGGATTATCAGCCCCAGCATTTT	CATSPDRGDYQPQHF
TRBJ2-3	NA	TRBV12-3/TRBV12-4	TRBD1	TGTGCCAGCAGTTTCCCGGGACAGGGTATTGGGACAGATACGCAGTATTTT	CASSFPGQGIGTDTQYF
TRBJ2-2	NA	TRBV14	TRBD1	TGTGCCAGCAGCCAAGATGGGACAGGGCTTACCGGGGAGCTGTTTTTT	CASSQDGTGLTGELFF
TRBJ2-1	many	TRBV12-3/TRBV12-4	NA	TGTGCCAGCAGTCCCTGGGCATCGAGCTCCTACAATGAGCAGTTCTTC	CASSPWASSSYNEQFF
TRBJ2-1	few	TRBV4-2	TRBD2	TGTGCCAGCAGCCGAAAGCGTGGTGGACTAGCGGGGGCCGAGAGCTCCTACAATGAGCAGTTCTTC	CASSRKRGGLAGAESSYNEQFF